This is a list of T cell receptor beta chains from one sample in a study of identical twins. Each CDR3 protein is one row after TCRdb ran MiXCR on the 5' RACE reads. Among 250,000 to 350,000 distinct CDR3 sequences listed, roughly 8.6% were seen once. The sample also formed part of further work on yellow fever vaccine responses in identical twins.

Sequencing was performed on memory (CD45RO+) T cells sorted from blood. The receptors shown here come from a woman between 18 and 29 years old in good health. Each CDR3 is given with its conserved first and last residue. Each record gives: J gene, V gene, clone size, D gene, CDR3 DNA, CDR3 protein. A D gene is named only where the DNA matches it firmly. Part of the rows lack a size; the others show once, few, many or a class for expanded clones.

TRBJ2-3	TRBV10-3	-	TRBD2	TGTGCCATCAGTGATCGGGACTATGTAGATACGCAGTATTTT	CAISDRDYVDTQYF
TRBJ1-4	TRBV7-9	few	TRBD1	TGTGCCAGCAGCTTCGACAGGGCGGGTGAAAAACTGTTTTTT	CASSFDRAGEKLFF
TRBJ2-7	TRBV14	many	-	TGTGCCAGCACCCCAGGGACCACCTACGAGCAGTACTTC	CASTPGTTYEQYF
TRBJ2-1	TRBV27	few	-	TGTGCCAGCAGTCACCGGACAGGATGGGGGGTGAGGAATGAGCAGTTCTTC	CASSHRTGWGVRNEQFF
TRBJ2-1	TRBV15	-	TRBD2	TGTGCCACCAGCAGAGAAAGGACTAGCGGGGCCTACAATGAGCAGTTCTTC	CATSRERTSGAYNEQFF
TRBJ1-1	TRBV5-1	many	-	TGCGCCAGCAGTCCCGACGGCGGGAGGAACACTGAAGCTTTCTTT	CASSPDGGRNTEAFF
TRBJ2-1	TRBV12-3/TRBV12-4	-	TRBD2	TGTGCCAGCAGTTCTGTAATAGCGGGAGGGTTCTCCTACAATGAGCAGTTCTTC	CASSSVIAGGFSYNEQFF
TRBJ2-3	TRBV2	few	TRBD2	TGTGCCAGCAGAGCGGGAGCGGGAGTAGGAACAGATACGCAGTATTTT	CASRAGAGVGTDTQYF
TRBJ2-1	TRBV7-8	-	-	TGTGCCAGCAGCCTCCGGGTACTCAACAATGAGCAGTTCTTC	CASSLRVLNNEQFF
TRBJ2-7	TRBV27	few	-	TGTGCCACCCCTTACGAGCAGTACTTC	CATPYEQYF
TRBJ2-1	TRBV27	few	TRBD2	TGTGCCAGCAGTCCGAGGGGACTAGCGCCGAATGAGCAGTTCTTC	CASSPRGLAPNEQFF
TRBJ1-6	TRBV25-1	few	-	TGTGCCAGCCAACAGGGCGCAGTCGCCAATTCACCCCTCCACTTT	CASQQGAVANSPLHF
TRBJ2-2	TRBV20-1	few	-	TGCAGTGCTAAGGGGCTAGCTAACACCGGGGAGCTGTTTTTT	CSAKGLANTGELFF
TRBJ2-1	TRBV19	few	TRBD2	TGTGCGACCACGCGGGAGGCCCTCAGGAATGAGCAGTTCTTC	CATTREALRNEQFF
TRBJ2-5	TRBV5-1	many	-	TGCGCCAGCTTCCCGGGCAAGGGGCAAGAGACCCAGTACTTC	CASFPGKGQETQYF
TRBJ2-3	TRBV3-1	many	TRBD1	TGTGCCAGCAGCCAAGGCCAGGGGGTTATTTTCGGCACAGATACGCAGTATTTT	CASSQGQGVIFGTDTQYF
TRBJ2-1	TRBV10-2	-	TRBD2	TGCGCCAGCAGAGGGACTAGCGGGTACAATGAGCAGTTCTTC	CASRGTSGYNEQFF
TRBJ1-4	TRBV6-5	many	TRBD1	TGTGCCAGCAGTTACAGCCTTCCGGGACAGCTGAATGAAAAACTGTTTTTT	CASSYSLPGQLNEKLFF
TRBJ1-1	TRBV7-9	-	-	TGTGCCGGGGGGGGACTCGTAGGGAACACTGAAGCTTTCTTT	CAGGGLVGNTEAFF
TRBJ1-1	TRBV5-1	many	-	TGCGCCAGCAGCTTGTGGGGCCGAGACACGAACACTGAAGCTTTCTTT	CASSLWGRDTNTEAFF
TRBJ1-5	TRBV4-1	few	-	TGCGCCAGCAGCCGAGAAATACAGAGCAATCAGCCCCAGCATTTT	CASSREIQSNQPQHF
TRBJ2-3	TRBV28	few	TRBD2	TGTGCCAGCAGTTGGACTAGCGGGACAGATACGCAGTATTTT	CASSWTSGTDTQYF
TRBJ2-3	TRBV25-1	few	-	TGTGCCAGCAGTGAACTAGGAACCTCTAGCACAGATACGCAGTATTTT	CASSELGTSSTDTQYF
TRBJ2-5	TRBV7-8	-	-	TGTGCCAGCAGCTTAGCGGAGCCGGAGCGACAAGAGACCCAGTACTTC	CASSLAEPERQETQYF
TRBJ2-7	TRBV15	many	-	TGTGCCACCAGCAGAACCACTCGGGTAGCAGGACACCACGAGCAGTACTTC	CATSRTTRVAGHHEQYF
TRBJ2-3	TRBV10-3	-	-	TGTGCCATCAGTGATGCGCGTAGCACAGATACGCAGTATTTT	CAISDARSTDTQYF
TRBJ1-1	TRBV12-3/TRBV12-4	-	-	TGTGCCAGCAGTTTCGGGACGGCAAAGGAAGCTTTCTTT	CASSFGTAKEAFF
TRBJ2-4	TRBV7-9	many	-	TGTGCCAGCAGCTTTCCTGAGAGCCACCCATACTTC	CASSFPESHPYF
TRBJ2-3	TRBV13	-	-	TGTGCCAGCAGCTTAGACGGATCCTCAGGGGTCCTCACAGATACGCAGTATTTT	CASSLDGSSGVLTDTQYF
TRBJ2-7	TRBV28	-	TRBD2	TGTGCCAGCTTTTCAGCGGGAGGGGAAAAATACGAGCAGTACTTC	CASFSAGGEKYEQYF
TRBJ1-1	TRBV7-9	-	-	TGTGCCAGCAGCTTCGGGGGGATTGCTGAAGCTTTCTTT	CASSFGGIAEAFF
TRBJ1-1	TRBV20-1	-	-	TGCAGTGCTGCCCCGGGGCATGAAGCTTTCTTT	CSAAPGHEAFF
TRBJ2-3	TRBV12-3/TRBV12-4	few	-	TGTGCCAGCAGTTTTCTCGGAGTAACAGATACGCAGTATTTT	CASSFLGVTDTQYF
TRBJ1-2	TRBV12-3/TRBV12-4	many	-	TGTGCCAGCAGTTCGGACAGTCGGGGTGGCTACACCTTC	CASSSDSRGGYTF
TRBJ1-2	TRBV15	few	-	TGTGCCACCAGCAGGGCAGGGGACCAGGGCTACACCTTC	CATSRAGDQGYTF
TRBJ2-5	TRBV28	many	TRBD1	TGTGCCAGCAGTTCCGGACAGGGAAATGTAGAGACCCAGTACTTC	CASSSGQGNVETQYF
TRBJ2-7	TRBV9	few	TRBD2	TGTGCCAGCAGCGTCTCCGCGGGAGCAGGTTACGAGCAGTACTTC	CASSVSAGAGYEQYF
TRBJ2-1	TRBV12-3/TRBV12-4	few	-	TGTGCCAGCAGTTTCGTGGGAGGTGAGCAGTTCTTC	CASSFVGGEQFF
TRBJ2-6	TRBV6-1	-	-	TGTGCCAGCAGAAAAGGGAGAACTGGGGCCAACGTCCTGACTTTC	CASRKGRTGANVLTF
TRBJ2-5	TRBV7-3	few	-	TGTGCCAGCAGCTTATTTGGTCCTCAAGAGACCCAGTACTTC	CASSLFGPQETQYF
TRBJ1-2	TRBV7-2	-	-	TGTGCCAGCAGCCTTAACTGCTATGGCTACACCTTC	CASSLNCYGYTF
TRBJ2-1	TRBV7-3	-	TRBD2	TGTGCCAGCAGCGCCTCTAGCGGGAGTTCGTACAATGAGCAGTTCTTC	CASSASSGSSYNEQFF
TRBJ1-1	TRBV19	many	-	TGTGCCAGTAGTATAGGTTTCGGGAACACTGAAGCTTTCTTT	CASSIGFGNTEAFF
TRBJ2-1	TRBV10-3	many	TRBD2	TGTGCCATCAGTGAGTCTACCGGGACTAGCGGGAGCAATGAGCAGTTCTTC	CAISESTGTSGSNEQFF